The next 13 T cell receptor beta chains were all read from a single sample in a study of blood T cell repertoires in COVID-19 (dated by TCRdb to about 2020). Library method: the immunoSEQ multiplex PCR assay. TCRdb carries this immuneACCESS record with in-frame sequences only. Its versions omit some clonotypes, under half of them owing to an unresolved V gene in the studies checked, with the rest unexplained. The sample profile shows about 190,000 clones; approximately 90% of them were found once. In total, the top ten clones hold roughly 4.7% of the sample. Specimen: peripheral blood. All receptors derive from a human donor in a cohort sampled during active COVID-19.

V is TRBV27 and J is TRBJ2-1; 14 bases match TRBD2. Germline loops: CDR1 MNHEY, CDR2 SMNVEV (reference sequence). CDR3 size: 17 residues. V shed 3 bases and J 5 bases; nucleotides not matched to a gene: 6. This CDR3 reads CASSFGLAGGRDNEQFF. The CDR3 nucleotides are TGTGCCAGCAGTTTTGGACTAGCGGGAGGCAGAGACAATGAGCAGTTCTTC.

The genes are TRBV28 and TRBJ1-6; weak D call: TRBD1 (6 bases). Trimming took 6 bases from V and 10 from J, leaving 13 bases between them. The CDR3 length is 13 residues. Germline lookup yields CDR1 MDHEN and CDR2 SYDVKM. The CDR3 sequence: CASRVQGGSPLHF. In nucleotides, the CDR3 is TGTGCCAGCAGGGTACAGGGAGGGTCACCCCTCCACTTT.

This clone was picked up one time. The chain uses TRBV5-1 and TRBJ2-1, with 10 bases matching TRBD2. The CDR3 spans 15 residues. CDR1 is SGHRS, CDR2 YFSETQ, per germline. The trim removed 4 bases at V and 6 bases at J, leaving 7 bases unmatched. The CDR3 sequence: CASSRVAGGPNEQFF. In nucleotides, the CDR3 is TGCGCCAGCAGCCGTGTAGCGGGAGGACCCAATGAGCAGTTCTTC. Filled out from reference TRBV5-1 and TRBJ2-1, the complete variable domain reads KAGVTQTPRYLIKTRGQQVTLSCSPISGHRSVSWYQQTPGQGLQFLFEYFSETQRNKGNFPGRFSGRQFSNSRSEMNVSTLELGDSALYLCASSRVAGGPNEQFFGPGTRLTVL.

The rearrangement links TRBV19 to TRBJ1-5, with 8 bases matching TRBD1. Germline V lookup: CDR1 LNHDA, CDR2 SQIVND (reference sequence). Trimming cost V 3 bases and J 4 bases; bases outside gene matches: 5. The CDR3 is 15 amino acids. The CDR3 loop is CASSMRQGPNQPQHF. In DNA form, the CDR3 reads TGTGCCAGTAGTATGCGACAGGGGCCTAATCAGCCCCAGCATTTT.

The J gene is TRBJ1-5, the V gene TRBV6-6; 7 nucleotides match TRBD1. J lost 5 bases, V lost 5 bases, and 9 bases had no gene match. CDR3 size: 15 residues. Germline V gene sequence: CDR1 MNHNY, CDR2 SVGAGI (reference sequence). This chain's CDR3 is CASSRRQGRDQPQHF. The CDR3 DNA sequence: TGTGCCAGCAGTCGCCGACAGGGCCGAGATCAGCCCCAGCATTTT.

This chain connects TRBV29-1 to TRBJ2-7; 11 nucleotides match TRBD2. CDR1 SQVTM and CDR2 ANQGSEA come from the germline V gene. The CDR3 contains 16 residues. V shed 4 bases, J shed 1 base, and the junction held 9 bases outside the gene matches. The CDR3 DNA follows: TGCAGCGTTGGGTCTCAGACTAGCGGGAAATCCTACGAGCAGTACTTC. This translates into CSVGSQTSGKSYEQYF.

V is TRBV2 and J is TRBJ1-2; D is possibly TRBD1 (6 bases). The germline V and J ends were trimmed by 7 bases and 4 bases, with 16 bases remaining between them. The CDR3 has 14 residues. Per germline, CDR1 SNHLY and CDR2 FYNNEI. The CDR3: CASTRDNLGYGYTF. The CDR3 DNA reads TGTGCCAGCACCCGGGACAATTTGGGCTATGGCTACACCTTC.

DNA of the CDR3: TGTGCCAGCAGCGTAGACACTAGCGTAGACACCGGGGAGCTGTTTTTT. This sequence encodes CASSVDTSVDTGELFF. The rearrangement joins TRBV9 to TRBJ2-2; 7 bases agree with TRBD2. The CDR3 length is 16 residues. Germline-derived CDR1 and CDR2 are SGDLS and YYNGEE. With 0 bases clipped from V and 3 bases from J, the junction kept 5 bases outside the gene matches.

The gene calls are TRBV12-3 or TRBV12-4 and TRBJ2-5; 15 bases line up with TRBD2. The junction had 4 bases not matched to a gene; V was cut back by 6 bases and J by 14 bases. This CDR3 contains 12 residues. The CDR3 region has the DNA TGTGCCAGCAGGGGACTAGCGGGGGGCCTCTACTTC. Translating it yields CASRGLAGGLYF.

This sequence joins TRBV19 and TRBJ2-1, with 7 bases matching TRBD2. The CDR3 sequence is 17 residues long. The V gene's germline CDR1 is LNHDA and CDR2 SQIVND (reference sequence). V trimming: 1 base; J trimming: 0 bases; junction bases outside the gene matches: 6. CDR3 DNA: TGTGCCAGTAGTATAGGACTAGCTTCCAGCTCCTACAATGAGCAGTTCTTC. Its translation: CASSIGLASSSYNEQFF.

This chain connects TRBV29-1 to TRBJ2-6; D not certain. Germline V gene data show CDR1 as SQVTM and CDR2 as ANQGSEA. V lost 0 bases and J 1 base, leaving 10 bases between the germline ends. The CDR3 runs 16 residues. The CDR3, as DNA: TGCAGCGTTGAAGACTCTAACCGGTCTGGGGCCAACGTCCTGACTTTC. This sequence encodes CSVEDSNRSGANVLTF.

This clone appeared once. The chain couples TRBV10-3 to TRBJ2-7; 8 positions agree with TRBD2. The CDR3 is 17 residues long. Trimming removed 6 bases from V and 0 bases from J; junction bases left unmatched: 13. Germline CDR1 is ENHRY and CDR2 is SYGVKD. CDR3 bases: TGTGCCATCAGGGACCCCACCGGGCGGGAGGTCTCCTACGAGCAGTACTTC. This gives the protein CAIRDPTGREVSYEQYF.

The chain joins TRBV7-2 to TRBJ1-4; 8 bases are shared with TRBD1. CDR3 length equals 14 residues. The germline V gene has CDR1 SGHTA and CDR2 FQGNSA. J was trimmed by 8 bases and V by 8 bases; bases with no gene match: 10. The DNA of the CDR3 is TGTGCCAGCTCAACAGGGGGATCTGGCGAAAAACTGTTTTTT. This sequence encodes CASSTGGSGEKLFF.